A single sample gave rise to the 17 T cell receptor beta chains below, sequenced in a study of blood T cell repertoires in COVID-19. Sequenced by immunoSEQ multiplex PCR; TCRdb stores in-frame clones only, minus some. The sample includes fewer than 350,000 clones, over 80% of them seen just once. Sequencing was performed on PBMCs or T cells enriched from blood (not recorded which). The receptors here all came from a woman between 25 and 40 years old with acute COVID-19.

The chain employs TRBV7-9 and TRBJ2-1, with D hard to call. With 5 bases removed from V and 10 bases from J, the gap between germline ends came to 9 bases. The CDR3 runs 11 residues. The germline V gene encodes CDR1 SEHNR and CDR2 FQNEAQ (reference sequence). CDR3 protein: CASSLSLEQFF. The CDR3 bases are TGTGCCAGCAGCCTGTCGTTAGAGCAGTTCTTC.

This clone came up once. The CDR3 sequence is CASSYSTGLAGTTGDEQYF. For the CDR3, the DNA is TGTGCCAGCAGTTATAGTACCGGACTAGCGGGTACGACCGGGGACGAGCAGTACTTC. The rearrangement uses TRBV6-2 or TRBV6-3 and TRBJ2-7; 11 positions match TRBD2. Germline CDR1 reads MNHEY; CDR2 reads SVGEGT. The J segment lost 5 bases and the V segment lost 3 bases, leaving 18 bases of the junction unmatched. The CDR3 spans 19 residues.

The chain links TRBV7-9 to TRBJ2-2, with a tentative D call TRBD1 (5 bases). V was trimmed by 1 base and J by 9 bases, leaving 24 bases between them. The germline V gene encodes CDR1 SEHNR and CDR2 FQNEAQ (reference sequence). The CDR3 covers 18 residues. DNA for the CDR3: TGTGCCAGCAGCTTAGATATGGGGCCCAGCCGCCACAACCGGGAGCTGTTTTTT. It encodes CASSLDMGPSRHNRELFF.

This clone showed up just once. The chain has TRBV25-1 and TRBJ1-1; TRBD1 aligns across 8 bases. With V trimmed by 5 bases and J by 7 bases, 15 bases remained unmatched. The CDR3 is 16 residues long. Germline-derived CDR1 and CDR2 are MGHDK and SYGVNS. The DNA of the CDR3 is TGTGCCAGCAGTCCCGGGGGTCACAGGGGGAAGGTTGAAGCTTTCTTT. This gives the protein CASSPGGHRGKVEAFF. The full variable domain, with the rest looked up from reference TRBV25-1 and TRBJ1-1, is EADIYQTPRYLVIGTGKKITLECSQTMGHDKMYWYQQDPGMELHLIHYSYGVNSTEKGDLSSESTVSRIRTEHFPLTLESARPSHTSQYLCASSPGGHRGKVEAFFGQGTRLTVV.

J is TRBJ2-7 and V is TRBV2; D might be TRBD1 (6 bases). The CDR3 loop spans 16 amino acids. V lost 1 base and J lost 0, with 13 bases in between. The germline V gene encodes CDR1 SNHLY and CDR2 FYNNEI. The CDR3 DNA sequence: TGTGCCAGCAGTGAAGGAACAGGGTTTGACTCCTACGAGCAGTACTTC. Residues: CASSEGTGFDSYEQYF.

This chain uses TRBV19 with TRBJ2-7, with D possibly TRBD2 on 7 matching bases. V lost 2 bases, J lost 6 bases, and 14 bases lay in between. The CDR3 consists of 14 residues. The germline V gene encodes CDR1 LNHDA and CDR2 SQIVND (reference sequence). CDR3 bases: TGTGCCAGTAGTATAAGGGAGGGGGAATTCGAGCAGTACTTC. Protein product: CASSIREGEFEQYF.

The rearrangement uses TRBV6-2 or TRBV6-3 and TRBJ2-7, with D possibly being TRBD2 (5 bases). V lost 5 bases, J lost 3 bases, and 11 bases lay in between. The germline V gene has CDR1 MNHEY and CDR2 SVGEGT. The CDR3 has 13 residues. The CDR3 spells CASSPAVIYEQYF. Here the CDR3 DNA reads TGTGCCAGCAGTCCAGCGGTTATCTACGAGCAGTACTTC.

In this sample, this clone turned up once. CDR3 sequence reads: CASSQELAGGVTQYF. Written as DNA, the CDR3 is TGTGCCAGCAGCCAAGAACTAGCGGGAGGAGTGACCCAGTACTTC. The V and J genes are TRBV3-1 (or the pseudogene TRBV3-2) and TRBJ2-5; 12 bases are shared with TRBD2. CDR1 is LGHDT, CDR2 YNNKEL, per germline (reference sequence). Trimming removed 0 bases from V and 7 bases from J; junction bases left unmatched: 3. The CDR3 is made up of 15 amino acids.

The CDR3 region has the DNA TGTGCCAGCAGCGTAGCGACGGGCACCGGGGAGCTGTTTTTT. Protein: CASSVATGTGELFF. The chain employs TRBV9 and TRBJ2-2, with unresolved D. This CDR3 has 14 residues. The V and J ends lost 0 bases and 4 bases respectively, with 7 bases between them. Germline V gene lookup returns CDR1 SGDLS and CDR2 YYNGEE.

The chain is built from TRBV19 and TRBJ1-5; D is possibly TRBD1 (5 bases). Germline lookup yields CDR1 LNHDA and CDR2 SQIVND (reference sequence). Deletions cut 7 bases from V and 4 bases from J, with 20 bases between. CDR3 length equals 16 residues. The CDR3 DNA sequence: TGTGCCAGTACTAATGACATGCGGGGCCTTAATCAGCCCCAGCATTTT. Amino acid sequence: CASTNDMRGLNQPQHF.

Regarding this clone: Other DNA sequences in the sample encode the same CDR3. CDR3 nucleotide sequence: TGTGCCAGCAGTGAAAGAGGAGATACGCAGTATTTT. Protein product: CASSERGDTQYF. The J gene is TRBJ2-3, the V gene TRBV6-1; D is unclear. Germline assignment: CDR1 MNHNS and CDR2 SASEGT. V shed 2 bases and J shed 5 bases, with 5 bases lying between them. This CDR3 contains 12 residues.

The chain links TRBV28 to TRBJ1-4; D may be TRBD1 (5 bases). Germline values: CDR1 MDHEN, CDR2 SYDVKM. Trimming removed 8 bases from V and 7 bases from J, with 20 bases in between. The CDR3 totals 15 residues. The CDR3: CASVTGRGVGEKLFF. CDR3 bases: TGTGCCAGCGTAACCGGTAGGGGCGTCGGTGAAAAACTGTTTTTT.

The rearrangement links TRBV7-7 to TRBJ2-1; TRBD1 might be the D (7 bases). The CDR3 runs 16 residues. V was trimmed by 5 bases and J by 2 bases, leaving 16 bases between them. CDR1 is SSHAT and CDR2 is FNYEAQ in the germline V gene (reference sequence). CDR3 DNA sequence: TGTGCCAGCAGCAGGCGGGACAGAACCCCCTACAATGAGCAGTTCTTC. Its translation: CASSRRDRTPYNEQFF.

V and J are TRBV19 and TRBJ2-2; the D is unclear. Germline lookup yields CDR1 LNHDA and CDR2 SQIVND (reference sequence). The CDR3 runs 12 residues. Trimming removed 4 bases from V and 6 bases from J, with 6 bases in between. The CDR3 protein is CASSKTAGELFF. The CDR3 DNA sequence: TGTGCCAGTAGTAAAACAGCCGGGGAGCTGTTTTTT.

The chain is built from TRBV6-5 and TRBJ2-7; weak D call: TRBD1 (6 bases). In germline, CDR1 is MNHEY, CDR2 SVGAGI. Trimming removed 5 bases from V and 5 bases from J, with 19 bases in between. The CDR3 is 15 amino acids. CDR3 coding DNA: TGTGCCAGCAGTCCCCCCGGAGGACAGTCCAACGAGCAGTACTTC. Translating it yields CASSPPGGQSNEQYF.

This chain links TRBV10-2 with TRBJ2-7, with TRBD1 matching over 8 bases. CDR1 WSHSY and CDR2 SAAADI come from the germline V gene. The junction had 9 bases not matched to a gene; V was cut back by 0 bases and J by 2 bases. The CDR3 runs to 17 residues. The CDR3 here is CASSESGFGTGAYEQYF. The CDR3 DNA is TGCGCCAGCAGTGAGTCCGGTTTCGGGACAGGAGCCTACGAGCAGTACTTC.

The gene calls are TRBV19 and TRBJ2-5, with 7 bases lining up with TRBD1. The V gene end was trimmed by 7 bases and the J gene end by 2 bases; junction bases not matched to a gene: 13. Germline values: CDR1 LNHDA, CDR2 SQIVND (reference sequence). This CDR3 region has 16 residues. The CDR3 region has the DNA TGTGCCAGTACCCCAAACCGGGACAGAGAACAAGAGACCCAGTACTTC. Its translation is CASTPNRDREQETQYF.